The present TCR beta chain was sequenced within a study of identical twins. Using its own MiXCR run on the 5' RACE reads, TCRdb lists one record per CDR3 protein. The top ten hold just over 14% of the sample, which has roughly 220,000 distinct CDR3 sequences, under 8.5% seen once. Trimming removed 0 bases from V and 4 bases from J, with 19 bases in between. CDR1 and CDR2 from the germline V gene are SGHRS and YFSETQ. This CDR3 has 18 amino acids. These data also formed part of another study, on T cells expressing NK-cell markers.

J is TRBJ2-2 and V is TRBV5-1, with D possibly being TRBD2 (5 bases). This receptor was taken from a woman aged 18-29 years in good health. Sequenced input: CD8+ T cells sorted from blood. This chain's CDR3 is CASSLEYYGEPTTGELFF. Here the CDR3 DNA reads TGCGCCAGCAGCTTGGAATATTACGGGGAACCCACCACCGGGGAGCTGTTTTTT.